A few counts support the clone carrying this TCR beta chain. Next came a second PCR, run for about 7 to 12 cycles, which used a sample-barcoded 5' primer along with a J-beta primer mix. TCRdb re-analysed the 5' RACE reads in MiXCR, keeping a single row per CDR3 protein. The table shows about 1,800,000 distinct CDR3 sequences, with approximately 30% occurring only once. The CDR3 runs to 15 residues. V was shortened by 4 bases and J by 2 bases, with 17 bases between the two germline ends. Germline lookup yields CDR1 DFQATT and CDR2 SNEGSKA (reference sequence). The data belong to a study of blood T cells in healthy people across ages.

Material for sequencing was blood. The TCR originated in a woman in her 30s in good health. The rearrangement links TRBV20-1 to TRBJ1-1; D is perhaps TRBD1 (6 bases). CDR3 DNA sequence: TGCAGTGCTAAGAAAACCGGGACATTTAACACTGAAGCTTTCTTT. It is translated as CSAKKTGTFNTEAFF.